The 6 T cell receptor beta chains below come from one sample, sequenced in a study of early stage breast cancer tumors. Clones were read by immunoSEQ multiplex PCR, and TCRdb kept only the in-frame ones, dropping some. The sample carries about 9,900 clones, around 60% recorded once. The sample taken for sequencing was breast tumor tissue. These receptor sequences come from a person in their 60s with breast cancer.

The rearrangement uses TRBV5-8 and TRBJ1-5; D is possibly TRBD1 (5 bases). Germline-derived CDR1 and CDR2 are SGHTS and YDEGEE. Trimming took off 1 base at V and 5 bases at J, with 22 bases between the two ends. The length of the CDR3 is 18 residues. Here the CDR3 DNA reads TGTGCCAGCAGCTTGATGAGGCCTGGGGCCACTAGGGATCAGCCCCAGCATTTT. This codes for CASSLMRPGATRDQPQHF.

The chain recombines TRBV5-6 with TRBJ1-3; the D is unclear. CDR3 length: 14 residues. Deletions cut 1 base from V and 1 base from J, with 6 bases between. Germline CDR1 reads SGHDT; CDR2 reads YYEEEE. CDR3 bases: TGTGCCAGCAGCTTGCCGGGTTCTGGAAACACCATATATTTT. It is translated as CASSLPGSGNTIYF. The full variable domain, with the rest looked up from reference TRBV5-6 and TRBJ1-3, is DAGVTQSPTHLIKTRGQQVTLRCSPKSGHDTVSWYQQALGQGPQFIFQYYEEEERQRGNFPDRFSGHQFPNYSSELNVNALLLGDSALYLCASSLPGSGNTIYFGEGSWLTVV.

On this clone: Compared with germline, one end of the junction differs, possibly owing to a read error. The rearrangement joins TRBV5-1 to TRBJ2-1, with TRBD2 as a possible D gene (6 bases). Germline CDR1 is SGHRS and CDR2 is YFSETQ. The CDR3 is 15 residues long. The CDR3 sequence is CASSLARDSHNEQFF. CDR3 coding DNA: TGCGCCAGCAGCTTAGCCCGGGACTCCCACAATGAGCAGTTCTTC.

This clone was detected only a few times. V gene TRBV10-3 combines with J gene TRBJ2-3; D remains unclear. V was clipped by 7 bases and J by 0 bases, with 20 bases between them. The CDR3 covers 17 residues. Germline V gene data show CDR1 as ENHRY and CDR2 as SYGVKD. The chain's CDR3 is CAINGRSTSASTDTQYF. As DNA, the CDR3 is TGTGCCATCAATGGCAGATCTACCTCGGCTAGCACAGATACGCAGTATTTT.

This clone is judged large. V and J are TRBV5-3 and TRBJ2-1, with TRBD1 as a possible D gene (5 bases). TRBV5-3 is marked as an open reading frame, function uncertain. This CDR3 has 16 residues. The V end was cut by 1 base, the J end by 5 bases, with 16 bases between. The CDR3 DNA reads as TGTGCCAGAAGCTTGAGGGGCCTAGGCGTGCACAATGAGCAGTTCTTC. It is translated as CARSLRGLGVHNEQFF.

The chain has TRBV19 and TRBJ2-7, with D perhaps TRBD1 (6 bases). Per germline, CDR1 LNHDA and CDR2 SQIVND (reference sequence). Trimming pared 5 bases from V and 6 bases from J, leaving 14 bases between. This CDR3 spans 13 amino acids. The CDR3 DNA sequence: TGTGCCAGTAGTGCGCGAAGGGACACCGAGCAGTACTTC. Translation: CASSARRDTEQYF.